Presented here are 14 T cell receptor beta chains from one specimen sequenced in a study of radiation and T cells in renal cell carcinoma. As for time point: blood 2 weeks post-SBRT. The treatment here: 15 Gy SBRT to primary tumor, nephrectomy 4 weeks later. TCRdb keeps only in-frame clones here, not all; method: immunoSEQ multiplex PCR. The sample includes tens of thousands of clones, approximately 86% of them seen just once. The sequencing used blood, collected from a patient whose treatment included radiotherapy and nephrectomy. These receptors all stem from a woman aged 45 to 65 with renal cell carcinoma.

This chain joins TRBV19 and TRBJ1-2; the D is unclear. CDR1 is LNHDA, CDR2 SQIVND, per germline (reference sequence). V lost 3 bases to trimming and J lost 3 bases, with 8 bases between them. The CDR3 has 13 residues. The CDR3 DNA reads as TGTGCCAGTAGTATCGGCCGAGACTATGGCTACACCTTC. Translating gives CASSIGRDYGYTF.

The J gene is TRBJ1-1, the V gene TRBV7-2; D call uncertain. Germline CDR1 is SGHTA and CDR2 is FQGNSA. The CDR3 extends over 12 amino acids. V gave up 3 bases and J gave up 10 bases, with 12 bases separating them. CDR3 protein: CASSFQAGVAFF. In nucleotides, the CDR3 is TGTGCCAGCAGCTTTCAGGCTGGAGTAGCTTTCTTT.

A few counts support this clone. The chain has TRBV19 and TRBJ2-2; D is ambiguous. This CDR3 contains 14 residues. In germline, CDR1 is LNHDA, CDR2 SQIVND (reference sequence). V was shortened by 8 bases and J by 2 bases, with 12 bases between the two germline ends. Written as DNA, the CDR3 is TGTGCCAGTTCGTCCCCCTCCAACACCGGGGAGCTGTTTTTT. It codes for CASSSPSNTGELFF.

This clone was observed a single time. The CDR3 bases are TGTGCCAGCAGCCCCTACCCCGGGGAGCTGTTTTTT. Protein sequence: CASSPYPGELFF. V and J are TRBV12-1 and TRBJ2-2; the table's D gene call, TRBD2, was not cross checked with the DNA. TRBV12-1 is a pseudogene locus. CDR3 length: 12 amino acids.

As regards this clone: It differs at one base from a far larger clone, so likely a read error. The chain joins TRBV5-1 to TRBJ2-5; D call uncertain. The V end was cut by 0 bases, the J end by 5 bases, with 11 bases between. Germline V gene sequence: CDR1 SGHRS, CDR2 YFSETQ. This CDR3 is built from 14 residues. Here the CDR3 reads CASSLAGHRETQYF. DNA of the CDR3: TGCGCCAGCAGCTTGGCCGGGCACCGGGAGACCCAGTACTTC.

This chain joins TRBV28 and TRBJ2-1; the D gene is possibly TRBD2 (5 bases). The CDR3 contains 14 residues. V was cut by 6 bases and J by 4 bases, with 13 bases left in between. Germline lookup yields CDR1 MDHEN and CDR2 SYDVKM. The CDR3 is CASRLSGPYNEQFF. Written as DNA, the CDR3 is TGTGCCAGCAGACTCAGCGGACCTTACAATGAGCAGTTCTTC.

This clone has just one count. This rearrangement joins TRBV10-1 to TRBJ2-3, with D unclear. The CDR3 spans 16 residues. Per germline, CDR1 WNHNN and CDR2 SYGVQD (reference sequence). V lost 0 bases to trimming and J lost 1 base, with 11 bases between them. This CDR3 is CASSESFQPGTDTQYF. Written as DNA, the CDR3 is TGCGCCAGCAGTGAGTCGTTCCAACCCGGCACAGATACGCAGTATTTT.

V is TRBV29-1 and J is TRBJ2-5; TRBD1 matches at 7 bases. CDR3 length equals 14 residues. Germline-derived CDR1 and CDR2 are SQVTM and ANQGSEA. Trimming took 8 bases from V and 2 from J; bases not matched to a gene: 11. DNA of the CDR3: TGCAGCTGTAACAGGGGATTAGGTCAAGAGACCCAGTACTTC. Amino acid sequence: CSCNRGLGQETQYF.

This clone is a singleton in its sample. This chain joins TRBV6-1 and TRBJ2-3, with D unresolved. Trimming removed 7 bases at V and 6 bases at J, with 14 bases between. The CDR3 is made up of 13 amino acids. Germline CDR1 is MNHNS and CDR2 is SASEGT. The CDR3 sequence: CASTLNPYDTQYF. The CDR3 DNA reads as TGTGCCAGCACCCTGAACCCATACGATACGCAGTATTTT.

V usage is TRBV7-9 and J usage is TRBJ2-1; D is undetermined. Germline CDR1 reads SEHNR; CDR2 reads FQNEAQ (reference sequence). Trimming stripped 4 bases from V and 0 bases from J, with 13 bases between. The CDR3 length is 16 residues. The CDR3 region is CASSSRRVPSYNEQFF. The DNA for the CDR3 is TGTGCCAGCAGCTCTCGTAGGGTTCCCTCCTACAATGAGCAGTTCTTC.

This chain links TRBV4-1 with TRBJ1-5; TRBD1 matches at 7 bases. V trimming: 0 bases; J trimming: 7 bases; junction bases outside the gene matches: 6. Germline CDR1 reads MGHRA; CDR2 reads YSYEKL. CDR3 length equals 15 residues. CDR3 sequence: CASSQEVTGEQPQHF. In DNA form, the CDR3 reads TGCGCCAGCAGCCAAGAGGTAACAGGGGAACAGCCCCAGCATTTT.

This chain links TRBV28 with TRBJ2-5; 8 bases fit TRBD1. This CDR3 has 14 amino acids. Germline V gene lookup returns CDR1 MDHEN and CDR2 SYDVKM. V shed 6 bases and J 7 bases; nucleotides not matched to a gene: 10. CDR3 DNA sequence: TGTGCCAGCAGACCCGGGACAGGCCATGGGACCCAGTACTTC. This sequence encodes CASRPGTGHGTQYF.

This chain's CDR3 is CATSRDRVSQETQYF. Written as DNA, the CDR3 is TGTGCCACCAGCAGAGATCGGGTCAGCCAAGAGACCCAGTACTTC. V usage is TRBV15 and J usage is TRBJ2-5; D call uncertain. The CDR3 has 15 residues. Per germline, CDR1 LNHNV and CDR2 YYDKDF (reference sequence). V lost 0 bases, J lost 1 base, and 9 bases lay in between.

This clone was seen a single time. The CDR3 sequence is CASSLRTGVYGYTF. The CDR3 region has the DNA TGTGCCAGCAGTTTAAGGACAGGGGTCTATGGCTACACCTTC. This sequence joins TRBV27 and TRBJ1-2, with 9 bases fitting TRBD1. After removal of 2 bases from V and 4 bases from J, the junction contained 2 bases not matched to a gene. The CDR3 has 14 residues. Germline loops: CDR1 MNHEY, CDR2 SMNVEV (reference sequence).